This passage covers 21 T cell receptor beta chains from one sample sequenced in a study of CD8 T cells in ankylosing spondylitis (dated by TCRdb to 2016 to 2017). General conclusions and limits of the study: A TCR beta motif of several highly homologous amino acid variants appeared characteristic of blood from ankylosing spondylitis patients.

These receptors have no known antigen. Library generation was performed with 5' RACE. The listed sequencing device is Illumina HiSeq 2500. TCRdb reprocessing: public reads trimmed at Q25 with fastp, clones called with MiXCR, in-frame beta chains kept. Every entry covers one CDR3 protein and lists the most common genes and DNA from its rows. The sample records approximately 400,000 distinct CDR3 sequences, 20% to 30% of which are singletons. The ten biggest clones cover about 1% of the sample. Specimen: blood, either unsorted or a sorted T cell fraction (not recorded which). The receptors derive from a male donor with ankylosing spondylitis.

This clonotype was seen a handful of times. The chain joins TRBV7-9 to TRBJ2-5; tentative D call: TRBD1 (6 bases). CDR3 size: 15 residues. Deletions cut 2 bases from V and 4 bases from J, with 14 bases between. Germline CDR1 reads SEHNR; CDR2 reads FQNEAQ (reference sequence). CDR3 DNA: TGTGCCAGCAGCTTAACCGGACAGCGAGGAGAGACCCAGTACTTC. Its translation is CASSLTGQRGETQYF.

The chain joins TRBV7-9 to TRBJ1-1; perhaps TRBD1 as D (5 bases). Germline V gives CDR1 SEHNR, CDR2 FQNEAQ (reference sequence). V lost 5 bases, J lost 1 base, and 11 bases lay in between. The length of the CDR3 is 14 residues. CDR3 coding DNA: TGTGCCAGCAGCGAGGGGACGTCGAACACTGAAGCTTTCTTT. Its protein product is CASSEGTSNTEAFF.

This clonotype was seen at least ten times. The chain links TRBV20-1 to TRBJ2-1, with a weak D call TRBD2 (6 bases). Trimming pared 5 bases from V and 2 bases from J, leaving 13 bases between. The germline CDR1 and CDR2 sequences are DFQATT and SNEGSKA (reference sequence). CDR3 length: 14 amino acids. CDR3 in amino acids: CSAWDFQTYNEQFF. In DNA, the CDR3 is TGCAGTGCTTGGGACTTCCAGACCTACAATGAGCAGTTCTTC.

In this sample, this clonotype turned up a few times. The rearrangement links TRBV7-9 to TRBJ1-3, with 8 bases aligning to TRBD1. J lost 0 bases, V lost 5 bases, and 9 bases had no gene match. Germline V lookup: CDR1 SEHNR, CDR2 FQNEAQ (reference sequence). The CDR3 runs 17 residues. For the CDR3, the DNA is TGTGCCAGCAGCATTGGGACAGGCTTACACTCTGGAAACACCATATATTTT. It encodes CASSIGTGLHSGNTIYF. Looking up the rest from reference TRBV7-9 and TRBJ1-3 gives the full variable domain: DTGVSQNPRHKITKRGQNVTFRCDPISEHNRLYWYRQTLGQGPEFLTYFQNEAQLEKSRLLSDRFSAERPKGSFSTLEIQRTEQGDSAMYLCASSIGTGLHSGNTIYFGEGSWLTVV.

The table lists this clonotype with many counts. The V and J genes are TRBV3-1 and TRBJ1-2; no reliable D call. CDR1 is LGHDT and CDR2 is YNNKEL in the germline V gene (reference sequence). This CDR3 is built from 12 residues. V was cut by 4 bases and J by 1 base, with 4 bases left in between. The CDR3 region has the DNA TGTGCCAGCAGCCCTGGTAACTATGGCTACACCTTC. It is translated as CASSPGNYGYTF. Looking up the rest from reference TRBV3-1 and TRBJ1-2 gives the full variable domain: DTAVSQTPKYLVTQMGNDKSIKCEQNLGHDTMYWYKQDSKKFLKIMFSYNNKELIINETVPNRFSPKSPDKAHLNLHINSLELGDSAVYFCASSPGNYGYTFGSGTRLTVV.

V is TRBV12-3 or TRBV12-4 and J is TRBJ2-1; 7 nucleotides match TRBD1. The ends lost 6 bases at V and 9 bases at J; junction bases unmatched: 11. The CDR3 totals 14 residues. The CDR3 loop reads CASRVDRVIREQFF. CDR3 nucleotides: TGTGCCAGCAGAGTCGACAGGGTGATACGTGAGCAGTTCTTC.

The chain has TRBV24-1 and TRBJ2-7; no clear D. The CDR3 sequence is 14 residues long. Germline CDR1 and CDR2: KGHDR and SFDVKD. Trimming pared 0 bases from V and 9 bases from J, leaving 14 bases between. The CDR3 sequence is CATSDLSGPLGQYF. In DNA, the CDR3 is TGTGCCACCAGTGATTTGTCCGGGCCCCTAGGGCAGTACTTC.

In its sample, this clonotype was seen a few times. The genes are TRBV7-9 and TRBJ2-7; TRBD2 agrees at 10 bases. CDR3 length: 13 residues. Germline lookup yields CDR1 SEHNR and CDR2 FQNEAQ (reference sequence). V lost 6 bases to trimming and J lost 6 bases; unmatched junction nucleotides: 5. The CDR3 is CASRLLAGVEQYV. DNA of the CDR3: TGTGCCAGCAGACTCCTAGCGGGAGTCGAGCAGTACGTC.

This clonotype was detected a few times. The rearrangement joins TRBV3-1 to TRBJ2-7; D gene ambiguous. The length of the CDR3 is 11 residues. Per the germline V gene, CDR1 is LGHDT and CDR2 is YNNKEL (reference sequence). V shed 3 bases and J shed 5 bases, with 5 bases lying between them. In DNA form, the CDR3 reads TGTGCCAGCAGCCAGATGGACGAGCAGTACTTC. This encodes CASSQMDEQYF.

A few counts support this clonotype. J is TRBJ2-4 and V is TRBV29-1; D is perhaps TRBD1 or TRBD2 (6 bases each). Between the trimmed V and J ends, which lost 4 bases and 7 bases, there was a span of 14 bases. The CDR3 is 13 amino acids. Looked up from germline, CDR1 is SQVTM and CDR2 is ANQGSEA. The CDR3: CSVGGGQGNIQYF. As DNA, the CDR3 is TGCAGCGTTGGAGGGGGGCAAGGGAACATTCAGTACTTC. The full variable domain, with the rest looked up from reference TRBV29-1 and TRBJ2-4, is SAVISQKPSRDICQRGTSLTIQCQVDSQVTMMFWYRQQPGQSLTLIATANQGSEATYESGFVIDKFPISRPNLTFSTLTVSNMSPEDSSIYLCSVGGGQGNIQYFGAGTRLSVL.

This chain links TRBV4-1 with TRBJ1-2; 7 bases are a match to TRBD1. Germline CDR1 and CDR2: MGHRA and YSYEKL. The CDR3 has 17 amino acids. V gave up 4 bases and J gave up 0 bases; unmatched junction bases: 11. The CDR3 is CASSLREQGISNYGYTF. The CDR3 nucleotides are TGCGCCAGCAGCCTCCGGGAACAGGGGATTTCTAACTATGGCTACACCTTC.

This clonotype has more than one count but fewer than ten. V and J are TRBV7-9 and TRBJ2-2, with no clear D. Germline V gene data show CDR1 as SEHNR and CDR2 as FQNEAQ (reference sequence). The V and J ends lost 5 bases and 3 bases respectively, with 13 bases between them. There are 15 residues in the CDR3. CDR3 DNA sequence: TGTGCCAGCAGCCCTCCGGGTCGAGACACCGGGGAGCTGTTTTTT. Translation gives CASSPPGRDTGELFF. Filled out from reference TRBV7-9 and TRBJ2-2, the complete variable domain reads DTGVSQNPRHKITKRGQNVTFRCDPISEHNRLYWYRQTLGQGPEFLTYFQNEAQLEKSRLLSDRFSAERPKGSFSTLEIQRTEQGDSAMYLCASSPPGRDTGELFFGEGSRLTVL.

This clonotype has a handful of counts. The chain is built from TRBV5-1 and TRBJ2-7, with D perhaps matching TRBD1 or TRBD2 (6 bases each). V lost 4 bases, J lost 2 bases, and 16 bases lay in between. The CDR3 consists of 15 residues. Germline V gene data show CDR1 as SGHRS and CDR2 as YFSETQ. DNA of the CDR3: TGCGCCAGCAGCACAGGGAGGTCTAGTACCTACGAGCAGTACTTC. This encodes CASSTGRSSTYEQYF.

CDR3 DNA: TGCGCCAGCAGCTTTTGGGGCACCGGGGAGCTGTTTTTT. Translation gives CASSFWGTGELFF. The chain joins TRBV5-1 to TRBJ2-2; no definite D call. This CDR3 comprises 13 residues. Trimming pared 2 bases from V and 4 bases from J, leaving 6 bases between. CDR1 SGHRS and CDR2 YFSETQ come from the germline V gene.

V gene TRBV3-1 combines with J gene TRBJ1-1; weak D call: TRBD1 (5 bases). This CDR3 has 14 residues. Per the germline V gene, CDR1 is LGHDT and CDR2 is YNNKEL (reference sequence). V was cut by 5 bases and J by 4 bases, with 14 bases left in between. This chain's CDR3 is CASSWEGHGTEAFF. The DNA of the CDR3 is TGTGCCAGCAGCTGGGAGGGGCACGGCACTGAAGCTTTCTTT.

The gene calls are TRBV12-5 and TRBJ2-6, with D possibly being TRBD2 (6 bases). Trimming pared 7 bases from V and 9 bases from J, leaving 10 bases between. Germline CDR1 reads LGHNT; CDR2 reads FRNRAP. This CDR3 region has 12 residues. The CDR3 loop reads CASALEGNVLTF. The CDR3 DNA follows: TGTGCTAGTGCCCTGGAGGGCAACGTCCTGACTTTC.

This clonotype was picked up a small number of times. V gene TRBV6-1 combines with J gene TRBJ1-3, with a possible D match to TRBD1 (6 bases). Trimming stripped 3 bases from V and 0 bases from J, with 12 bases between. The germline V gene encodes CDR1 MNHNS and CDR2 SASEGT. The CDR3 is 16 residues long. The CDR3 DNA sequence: TGTGCCAGCAGTGAGGGGGACACACGCTCTGGAAACACCATATATTTT. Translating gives CASSEGDTRSGNTIYF.

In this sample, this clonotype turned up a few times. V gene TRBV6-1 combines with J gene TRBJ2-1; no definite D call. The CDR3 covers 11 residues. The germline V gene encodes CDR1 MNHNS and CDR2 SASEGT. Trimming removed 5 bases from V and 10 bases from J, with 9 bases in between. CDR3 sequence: CASSLLEEQFF. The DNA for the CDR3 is TGTGCCAGCAGTCTCTTAGAGGAGCAGTTCTTC.

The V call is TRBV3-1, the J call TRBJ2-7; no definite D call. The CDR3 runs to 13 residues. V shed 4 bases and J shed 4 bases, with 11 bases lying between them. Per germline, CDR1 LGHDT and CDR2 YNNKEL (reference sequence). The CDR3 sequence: CASSRLGPYEQYF. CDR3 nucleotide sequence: TGTGCCAGCAGCCGGCTTGGGCCTTACGAGCAGTACTTC.

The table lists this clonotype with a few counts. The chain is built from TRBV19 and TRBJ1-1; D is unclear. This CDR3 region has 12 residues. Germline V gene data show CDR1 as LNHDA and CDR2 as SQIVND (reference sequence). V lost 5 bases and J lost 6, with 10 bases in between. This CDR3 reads CASSPRWSEAFF. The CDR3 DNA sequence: TGTGCCAGTAGTCCCCGGTGGTCTGAAGCTTTCTTT.

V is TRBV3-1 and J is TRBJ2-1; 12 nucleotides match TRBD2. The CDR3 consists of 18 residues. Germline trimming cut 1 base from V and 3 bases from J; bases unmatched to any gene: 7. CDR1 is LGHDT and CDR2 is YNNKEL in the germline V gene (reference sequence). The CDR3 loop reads CASSQGLAGGPLYNEQFF. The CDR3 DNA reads TGTGCCAGCAGCCAAGGCCTAGCGGGAGGGCCGCTCTACAATGAGCAGTTCTTC.